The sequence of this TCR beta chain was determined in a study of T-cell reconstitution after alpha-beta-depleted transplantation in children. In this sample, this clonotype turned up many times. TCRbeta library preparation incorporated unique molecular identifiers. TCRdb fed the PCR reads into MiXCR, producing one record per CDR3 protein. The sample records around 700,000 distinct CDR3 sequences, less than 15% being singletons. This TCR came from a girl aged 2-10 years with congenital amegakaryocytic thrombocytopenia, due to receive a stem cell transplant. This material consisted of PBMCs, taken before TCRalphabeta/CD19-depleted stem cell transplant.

The CDR3 is CASSLLERVGMNTEAFF. The DNA of the CDR3 is TGTGCCAGCAGCTTATTGGAGAGAGTTGGAATGAACACTGAAGCTTTCTTT. The chain has TRBV5-6 and TRBJ1-1; D not resolved. From germline, CDR1 is SGHDT and CDR2 YYEEEE. Deletions cut 2 bases from V and 0 bases from J, with 17 bases between. CDR3 size: 17 residues. The entire variable domain, with the rest obtained from reference TRBV5-6 and TRBJ1-1, is as follows: DAGVTQSPTHLIKTRGQQVTLRCSPKSGHDTVSWYQQALGQGPQFIFQYYEEEERQRGNFPDRFSGHQFPNYSSELNVNALLLGDSALYLCASSLLERVGMNTEAFFGQGTRLTVV.